The source of this TCR beta chain is a study of response to subunit inactivated influenza vaccine. In TCRdb, the RT-PCR reads were re-called with MiXCR into one record per CDR3 protein. This sample has around 500,000 distinct CDR3 sequences, with 9.5% to 12% found just once. A word on this clonotype: Its antigen is currently unknown.

This CDR3 contains 12 residues. Per germline, CDR1 SGHTA and CDR2 FQGNSA. V lost 0 bases to trimming and J lost 6 bases, with 6 bases between them. The study, taken as a whole, reports: Authors suggested each seasonal influenza vaccination recruits few new T cells.

This receptor was taken from a man between 45 and 60 years old who received an inactivated influenza vaccine. The sequences come from PBMCs from blood, collected roughly 46 days after vaccination. The chain has TRBV7-2 and TRBJ2-7; no firm D call. CDR3 sequence (DNA): TGTGCCAGCAGCTTAGCGCCCCGCGAGCAGTACTTC. This gives the protein CASSLAPREQYF.